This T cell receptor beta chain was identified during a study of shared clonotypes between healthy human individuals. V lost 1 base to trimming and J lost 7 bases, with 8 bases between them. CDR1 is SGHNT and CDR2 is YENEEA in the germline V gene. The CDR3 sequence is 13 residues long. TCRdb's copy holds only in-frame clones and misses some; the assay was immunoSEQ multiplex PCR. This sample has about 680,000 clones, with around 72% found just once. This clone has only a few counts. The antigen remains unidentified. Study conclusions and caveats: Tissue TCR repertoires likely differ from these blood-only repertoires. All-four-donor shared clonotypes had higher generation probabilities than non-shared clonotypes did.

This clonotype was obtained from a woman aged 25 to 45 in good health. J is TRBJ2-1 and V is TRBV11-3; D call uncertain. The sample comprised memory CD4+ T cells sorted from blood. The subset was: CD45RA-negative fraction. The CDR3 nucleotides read TGTGCCAGCAGCTTAGTATACAGTAATGAGCAGTTCTTC. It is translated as CASSLVYSNEQFF.